This T cell receptor (beta chain) was captured in a study of blood T cell repertoires in COVID-19. Background on the study: Sample material is recorded as cDNA or gDNA derived from T cells, B-cell-depleted T cells, or PBMCs.

Participant-reported clinical history was the basis for cohort assignment. TCRdb keeps only in-frame clones here, not all; method: immunoSEQ multiplex PCR. The table includes around 290,000 clones, roughly 86% detected once. This clone was found many times. Sequencing input: PBMCs or T cells enriched from blood (not recorded which). This sequence originates from a woman aged 18-29 years who had recovered from COVID-19.

For the CDR3, the DNA is TGTGCCAGCAAATTTGGGAGACAGAACACCGGGGAGCTGTTTTTT. It yields the protein CASKFGRQNTGELFF. The V call is TRBV28, the J call TRBJ2-2; D perhaps matches TRBD2 (5 bases). Germline-derived CDR1 and CDR2 are MDHEN and SYDVKM. Trimming shortened V by 7 bases and J by 1 base, and 13 bases separated the two germline ends. The CDR3 consists of 15 residues.